This note documents a single T cell receptor beta chain sequence. No antigen is known for it. The final CDR3 position lacks the conserved phenylalanine or tryptophan, pointing to a likely read error. No DNA is shown, since the ends of the CDR3 on it are uncertain; the CDR3 is the one TCRdb lists. The sample belongs to a study of tumor-infiltrating lymphocytes in primary liver carcinoma. For the study at large: All patients, whether men or women, fell within 30 to 69 years of age.

TCR beta cDNA was prepared out of roughly 500 ng total RNA by means of a constant-region primer. Researchers made the TCR beta libraries by running three nested multiplex PCR rounds with slightly modified ARM-PCR. It was with TRBV1-TRBV30 forward primers and a C-beta reverse primer that the first two PCR rounds were run, at around 11 cycles each. TCRdb passed the multiplex PCR reads through MiXCR, listing each CDR3 protein once. Counted here are around 78,000 distinct CDR3 sequences, 65% to 75% occurring once; the ten biggest clones make up about an eighth. Extraction of RNA together with DNA used roughly 19-31 mg of unsorted bulk tissue. The CDR3 numbers 14 amino acids, ends counted. Germline CDR1 reads SGHAT; CDR2 reads FQDESV (reference sequence). Study-wide findings and caveats: A fraction of only about 7.5-24% of top clones appeared in all five tumor regions.

The material sequenced was liver tumor tissue from sampling region 4. Stated subset: tumor region T4, right-lateral pole. This receptor was taken from a woman in her sixties or seventies with primary liver carcinoma and hepatitis B virus infection. The rearrangement joins TRBV11-1 to TRBJ2-3; TRBD2, as called in the table, went unchecked against the DNA. CDR3 loop: CASSLRRPAGESHS.